This T cell receptor (beta chain) derives from a study of blood T cells in healthy people across ages. On the study more broadly: Template switching retrieved approximately one barcoded beta molecule for each two T cells.

This clonotype has more than one count but fewer than ten. Its antigen is unknown. A J-beta primer mix and a sample-barcoded 5' primer were used in a second PCR of roughly 7 to 12 cycles. MiXCR, run by TCRdb on the 5' RACE reads, gives a single entry per CDR3 protein. The table records approximately 900,000 distinct CDR3 sequences, under 50% of them present only once. Study findings and constraints: Naive CD4+ cells and diversity were both higher in long-lived donors than in aged donors. Samples with more naive T cells showed higher observed beta diversity.

Source material: blood. The receptor was derived from a man aged 25 to 45 in good health.

The CDR3 reads CASSVTGAGGNIQYF. DNA for the CDR3: TGTGCCAGCAGCGTAACTGGCGCCGGGGGGAACATTCAGTACTTC. The chain uses TRBV9 and TRBJ2-4, with 7 bases lining up with TRBD2. This CDR3 contains 15 residues. The J segment lost 7 bases and the V segment lost 1 base, leaving 8 bases of the junction unmatched. Germline lookup yields CDR1 SGDLS and CDR2 YYNGEE.